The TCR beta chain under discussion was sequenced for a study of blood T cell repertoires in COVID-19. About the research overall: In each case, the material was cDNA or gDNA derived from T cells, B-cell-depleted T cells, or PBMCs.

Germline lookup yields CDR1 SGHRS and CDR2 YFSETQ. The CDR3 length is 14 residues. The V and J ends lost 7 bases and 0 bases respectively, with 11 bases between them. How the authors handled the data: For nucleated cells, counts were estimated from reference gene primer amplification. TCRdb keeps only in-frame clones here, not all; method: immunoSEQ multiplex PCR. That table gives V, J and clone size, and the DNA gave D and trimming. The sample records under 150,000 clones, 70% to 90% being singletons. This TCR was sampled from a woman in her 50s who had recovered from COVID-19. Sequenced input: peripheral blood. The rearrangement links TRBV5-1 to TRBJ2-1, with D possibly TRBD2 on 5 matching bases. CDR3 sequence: CASGSGSSYNEQFF. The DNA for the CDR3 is TGCGCCAGCGGCAGCGGCAGCTCCTACAATGAGCAGTTCTTC.